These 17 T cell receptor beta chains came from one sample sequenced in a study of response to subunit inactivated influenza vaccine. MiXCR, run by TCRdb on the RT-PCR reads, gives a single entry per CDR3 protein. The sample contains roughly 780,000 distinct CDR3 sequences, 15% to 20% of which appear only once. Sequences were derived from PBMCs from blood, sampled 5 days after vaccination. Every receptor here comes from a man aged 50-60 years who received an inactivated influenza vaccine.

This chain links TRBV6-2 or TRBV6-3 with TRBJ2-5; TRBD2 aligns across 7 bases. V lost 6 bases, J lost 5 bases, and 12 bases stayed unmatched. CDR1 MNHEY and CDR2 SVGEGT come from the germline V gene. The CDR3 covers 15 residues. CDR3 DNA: TGTGCCAGCAGAAAATTCCGTACTAGCGTGGAGACCCAGTACTTC. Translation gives CASRKFRTSVETQYF.

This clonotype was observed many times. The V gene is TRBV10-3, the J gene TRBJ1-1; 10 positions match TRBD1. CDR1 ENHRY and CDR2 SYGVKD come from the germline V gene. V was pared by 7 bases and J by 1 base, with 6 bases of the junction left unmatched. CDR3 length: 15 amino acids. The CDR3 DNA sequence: TGTGCCATCAAAGGGACAGGGGCCCAGAACACTGAAGCTTTCTTT. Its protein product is CAIKGTGAQNTEAFF.

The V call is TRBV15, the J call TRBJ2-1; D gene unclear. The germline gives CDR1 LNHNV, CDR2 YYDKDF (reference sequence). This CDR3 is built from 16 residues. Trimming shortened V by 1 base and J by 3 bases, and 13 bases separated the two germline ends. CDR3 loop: CATSRAPLTNYNEQFF. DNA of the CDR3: TGTGCCACCAGCAGAGCTCCGTTAACTAACTACAATGAGCAGTTCTTC.

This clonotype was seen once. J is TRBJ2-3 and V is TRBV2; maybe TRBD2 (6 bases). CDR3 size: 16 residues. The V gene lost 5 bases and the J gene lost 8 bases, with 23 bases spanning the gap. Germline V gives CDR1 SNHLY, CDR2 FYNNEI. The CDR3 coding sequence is TGTGCCAGCAGTATCGGGGTATCTGGGGGGTTCGGTACGCAGTATTTT. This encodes CASSIGVSGGFGTQYF. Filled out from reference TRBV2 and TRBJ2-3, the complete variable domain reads EPEVTQTPSHQVTQMGQEVILRCVPISNHLYFYWYRQILGQKVEFLVSFYNNEISEKSEIFDDQFSVERPDGSNFTLKIRSTKLEDSAMYFCASSIGVSGGFGTQYFGPGTRLTVL.

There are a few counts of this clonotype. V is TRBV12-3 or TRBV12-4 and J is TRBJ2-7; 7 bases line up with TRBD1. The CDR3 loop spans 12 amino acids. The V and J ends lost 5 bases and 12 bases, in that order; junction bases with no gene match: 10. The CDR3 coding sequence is TGTGCCAGCAGTGAAGGGACAGCCCCGCGGTACTTC. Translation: CASSEGTAPRYF.

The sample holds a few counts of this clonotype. CDR3 nucleotides: TGTGCCAGCAGTTTATGGGGAGGGTCAAGGAGGGGGGTCGATACGCAGTATTTT. This sequence encodes CASSLWGGSRRGVDTQYF. The chain recombines TRBV28 with TRBJ2-3, with D possibly being TRBD2 (7 bases). Germline lookup yields CDR1 MDHEN and CDR2 SYDVKM. This CDR3 is 18 amino acids long. V lost 0 bases to trimming and J lost 6 bases, with 22 bases between them.

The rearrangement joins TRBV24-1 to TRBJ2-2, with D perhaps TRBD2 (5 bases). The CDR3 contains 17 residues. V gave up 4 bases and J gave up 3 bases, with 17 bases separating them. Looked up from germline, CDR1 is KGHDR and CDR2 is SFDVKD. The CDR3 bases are TGTGCCACCAGTGAAAGACCGGTCTATAGCGACACCGGGGAGCTGTTTTTT. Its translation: CATSERPVYSDTGELFF.

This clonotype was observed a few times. Here the CDR3 reads CATSRSGIGHGETQYF. In nucleotides, the CDR3 is TGTGCCACCAGCAGATCGGGGATCGGGCATGGGGAGACCCAGTACTTC. V and J are TRBV15 and TRBJ2-5; maybe TRBD2 (5 bases). CDR3 length: 16 amino acids. V was clipped by 2 bases and J by 5 bases, with 18 bases between them. Germline lookup yields CDR1 LNHNV and CDR2 YYDKDF (reference sequence).

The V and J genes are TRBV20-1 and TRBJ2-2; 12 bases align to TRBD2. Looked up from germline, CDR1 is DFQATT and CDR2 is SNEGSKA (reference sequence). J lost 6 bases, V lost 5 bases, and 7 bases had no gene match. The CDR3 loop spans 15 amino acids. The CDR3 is CSAPRLAGAPGELFF. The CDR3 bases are TGCAGTGCTCCACGACTAGCGGGAGCCCCCGGGGAGCTGTTTTTT.

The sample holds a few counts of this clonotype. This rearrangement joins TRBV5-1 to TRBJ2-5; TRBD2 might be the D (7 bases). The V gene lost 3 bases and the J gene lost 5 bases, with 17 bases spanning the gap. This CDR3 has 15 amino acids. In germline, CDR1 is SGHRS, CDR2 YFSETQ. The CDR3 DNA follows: TGCGCCAGCAGCTGGCGGGCAGGGGAGGGTGAGACCCAGTACTTC. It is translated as CASSWRAGEGETQYF. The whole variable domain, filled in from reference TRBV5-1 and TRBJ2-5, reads KAGVTQTPRYLIKTRGQQVTLSCSPISGHRSVSWYQQTPGQGLQFLFEYFSETQRNKGNFPGRFSGRQFSNSRSEMNVSTLELGDSALYLCASSWRAGEGETQYFGPGTRLLVL.

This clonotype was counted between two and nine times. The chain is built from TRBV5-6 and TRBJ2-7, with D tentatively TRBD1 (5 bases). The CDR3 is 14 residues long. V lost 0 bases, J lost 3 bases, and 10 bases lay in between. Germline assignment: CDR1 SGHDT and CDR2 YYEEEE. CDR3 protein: CASSLAQDNYEQYF. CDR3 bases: TGTGCCAGCAGCTTGGCGCAGGACAACTACGAGCAGTACTTC.

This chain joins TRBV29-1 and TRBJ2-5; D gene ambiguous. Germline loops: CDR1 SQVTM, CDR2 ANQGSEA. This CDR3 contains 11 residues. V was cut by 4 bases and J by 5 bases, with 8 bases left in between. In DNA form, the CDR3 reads TGCAGCGTTGTCGGTGGGGAGACCCAGTACTTC. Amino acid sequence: CSVVGGETQYF.

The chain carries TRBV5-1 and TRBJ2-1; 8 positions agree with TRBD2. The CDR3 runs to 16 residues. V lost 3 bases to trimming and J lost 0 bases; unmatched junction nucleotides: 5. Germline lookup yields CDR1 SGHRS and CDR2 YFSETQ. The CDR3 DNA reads TGCGCCAGCAGCTGGGCCGGGACTAGCTCCTACAATGAGCAGTTCTTC. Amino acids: CASSWAGTSSYNEQFF.

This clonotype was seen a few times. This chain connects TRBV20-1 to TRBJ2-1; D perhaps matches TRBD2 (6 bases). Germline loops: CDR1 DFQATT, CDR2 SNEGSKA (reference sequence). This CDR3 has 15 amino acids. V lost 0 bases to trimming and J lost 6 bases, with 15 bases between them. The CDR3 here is CSARDRAGDFNEQFF. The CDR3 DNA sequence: TGCAGTGCTAGAGATCGAGCGGGTGACTTCAATGAGCAGTTCTTC.

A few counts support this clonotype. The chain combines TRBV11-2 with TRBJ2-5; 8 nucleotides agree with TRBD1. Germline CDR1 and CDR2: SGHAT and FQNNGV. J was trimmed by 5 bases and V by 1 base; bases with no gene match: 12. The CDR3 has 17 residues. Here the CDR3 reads CASSLVGQGAFWETQYF. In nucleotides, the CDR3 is TGTGCCAGCAGCTTAGTGGGCCAGGGGGCTTTTTGGGAGACCCAGTACTTC.

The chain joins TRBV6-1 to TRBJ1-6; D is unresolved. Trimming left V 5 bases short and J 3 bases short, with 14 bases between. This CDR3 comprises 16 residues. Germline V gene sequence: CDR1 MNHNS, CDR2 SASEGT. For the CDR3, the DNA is TGTGCCAGCAGTCCCCAGCAGGTCGACTATAATTCACCCCTCCACTTT. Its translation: CASSPQQVDYNSPLHF.

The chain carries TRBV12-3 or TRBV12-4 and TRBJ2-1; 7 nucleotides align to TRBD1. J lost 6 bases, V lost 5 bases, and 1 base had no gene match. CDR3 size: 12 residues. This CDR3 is CASSGDSNEQFF. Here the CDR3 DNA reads TGTGCCAGCAGTGGGGACAGCAATGAGCAGTTCTTC.